This TCR beta chain was profiled in a study of shared clonotypes between healthy human individuals. Here immunoSEQ multiplex PCR was the method, and the copy in TCRdb shows in-frame clones only, minus some. Of 800,000 to 950,000 clones detected, roughly 96% appear once; the ten largest clones hold about 0.22%. Unmatched junction bases numbered 12, after V lost 0 bases and J lost 5 bases. Germline assignment: CDR1 SGHRS and CDR2 YFSETQ. The CDR3 sequence is 17 residues long. Terminally differentiated effector memory CD45RA+ cells were excluded by CCR7 positive selection of CD45RO-negative cells. The sample was naive CD8+ T cells sorted from blood. This clonotype originated in a man aged 30 to 39 in good health. The J gene is TRBJ2-5, the V gene TRBV5-1; TRBD2 aligns across 8 bases. For the CDR3, the DNA is TGCGCCAGCAGCTTGGTTCCGGGACTAGTTACATCGGAGACCCAGTACTTC. Its translation: CASSLVPGLVTSETQYF.